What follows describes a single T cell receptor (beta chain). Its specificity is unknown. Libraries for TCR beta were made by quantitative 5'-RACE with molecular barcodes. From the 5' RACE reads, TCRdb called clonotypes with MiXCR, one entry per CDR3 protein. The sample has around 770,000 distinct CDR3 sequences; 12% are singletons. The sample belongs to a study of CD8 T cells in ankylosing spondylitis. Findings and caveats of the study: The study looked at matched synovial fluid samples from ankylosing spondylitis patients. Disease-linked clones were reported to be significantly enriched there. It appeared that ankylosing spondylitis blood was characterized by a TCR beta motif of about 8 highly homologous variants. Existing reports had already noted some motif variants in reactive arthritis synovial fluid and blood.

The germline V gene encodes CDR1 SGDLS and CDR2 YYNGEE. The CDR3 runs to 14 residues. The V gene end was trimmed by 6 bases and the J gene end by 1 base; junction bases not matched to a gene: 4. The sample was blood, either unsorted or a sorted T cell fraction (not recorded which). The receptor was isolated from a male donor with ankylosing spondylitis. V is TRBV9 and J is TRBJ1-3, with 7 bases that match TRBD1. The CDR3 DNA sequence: TGTGCCAGCACCACAGGGGCGTCTGGAAACACCATATATTTT. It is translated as CASTTGASGNTIYF.